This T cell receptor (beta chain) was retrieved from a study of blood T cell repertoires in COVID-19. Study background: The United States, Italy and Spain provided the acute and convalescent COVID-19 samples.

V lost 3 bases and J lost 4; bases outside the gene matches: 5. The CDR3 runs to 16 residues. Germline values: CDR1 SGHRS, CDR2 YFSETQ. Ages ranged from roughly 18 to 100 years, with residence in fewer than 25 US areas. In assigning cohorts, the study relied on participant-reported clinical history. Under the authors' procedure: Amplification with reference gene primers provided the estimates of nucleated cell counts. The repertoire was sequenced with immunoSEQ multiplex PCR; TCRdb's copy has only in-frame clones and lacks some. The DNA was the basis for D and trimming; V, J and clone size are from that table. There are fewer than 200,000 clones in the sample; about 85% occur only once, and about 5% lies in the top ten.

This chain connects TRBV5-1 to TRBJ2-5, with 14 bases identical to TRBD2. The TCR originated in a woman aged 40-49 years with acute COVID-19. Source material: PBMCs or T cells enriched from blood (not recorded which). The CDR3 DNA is TGCGCCAGCAGCTACGGGACTAGCGGGAGAGGAGAGACCCAGTACTTC. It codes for CASSYGTSGRGETQYF.